The 2 T cell receptor beta chains reported below all come from one sample, sequenced in a study of T cells in Graves' hyperthyroidism and ophthalmopathy. The investigators amplified TCR beta CDR3 regions from RNA transcripts. The HTBI primer set was used in a first-round RT-PCR of the TCR CDR3. TCRdb itself ran the multiplex PCR reads through MiXCR, one entry per CDR3 protein. Here the sample spans around 350,000 distinct CDR3 sequences, roughly 19% being singletons. Material: blood. The receptors stem from a woman under 30 with Graves' hyperthyroidism.

The chain joins TRBV29-1 to TRBJ1-1; perhaps TRBD1 as D (5 bases). V was shortened by 4 bases and J by 4 bases, with 7 bases between the two germline ends. CDR3 length: 11 residues. Germline assignment: CDR1 SQVTM and CDR2 ANQGSEA. CDR3 residues: CSVVRGTEAFF. The DNA for the CDR3 is TGCAGCGTTGTGAGGGGCACTGAAGCTTTCTTT.

This clonotype has a count of ten or more. The chain uses TRBV11-2 and TRBJ1-1, with D possibly matching TRBD1 (5 bases). The CDR3 consists of 14 residues. The germline V gene encodes CDR1 SGHAT and CDR2 FQNNGV. The ends were cut back, 3 bases at V and 1 base at J, with 9 bases in the middle. As DNA, the CDR3 is TGTGCCAGCAGCTTCTGGGGGACGAACACTGAAGCTTTCTTT. It yields the protein CASSFWGTNTEAFF.